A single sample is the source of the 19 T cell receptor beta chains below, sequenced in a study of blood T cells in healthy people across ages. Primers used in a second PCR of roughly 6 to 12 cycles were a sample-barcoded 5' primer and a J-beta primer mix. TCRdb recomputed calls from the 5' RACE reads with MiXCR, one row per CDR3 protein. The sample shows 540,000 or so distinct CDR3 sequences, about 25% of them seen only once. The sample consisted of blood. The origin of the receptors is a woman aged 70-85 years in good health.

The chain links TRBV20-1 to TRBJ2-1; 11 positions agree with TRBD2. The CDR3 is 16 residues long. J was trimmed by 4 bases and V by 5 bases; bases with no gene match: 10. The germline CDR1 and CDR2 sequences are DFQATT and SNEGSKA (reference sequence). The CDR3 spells CSAPSRSGGGYNEQFF. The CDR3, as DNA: TGCAGTGCTCCTTCTCGTAGCGGGGGGGGTTACAATGAGCAGTTCTTC.

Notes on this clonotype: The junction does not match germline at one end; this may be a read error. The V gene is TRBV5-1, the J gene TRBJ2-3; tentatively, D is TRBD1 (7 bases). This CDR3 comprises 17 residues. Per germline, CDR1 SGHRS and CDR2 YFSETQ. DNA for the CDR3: TGCGCCAGCAGCTTGGGGGGACAGCCAACTAGCACGGATACGCAGTATTTT. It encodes CASSLGGQPTSTDTQYF. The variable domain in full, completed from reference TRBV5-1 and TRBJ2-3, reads KAGVTQTPRYLIKTRGQQVTLSCSPISGHRSVSWYQQTPGQGLQFLFEYFSETQRNKGNFPGRFSGRQFSNSRSEMNVSTLELGDSALYLCASSLGGQPTSTDTQYFGPGTRLTVL.

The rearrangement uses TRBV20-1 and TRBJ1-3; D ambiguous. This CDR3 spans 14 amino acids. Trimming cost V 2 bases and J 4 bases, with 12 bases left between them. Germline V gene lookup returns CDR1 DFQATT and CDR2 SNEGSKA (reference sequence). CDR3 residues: CSARPSGPGNTIYF. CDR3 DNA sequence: TGCAGTGCTAGACCCTCTGGGCCGGGAAACACCATATATTTT.

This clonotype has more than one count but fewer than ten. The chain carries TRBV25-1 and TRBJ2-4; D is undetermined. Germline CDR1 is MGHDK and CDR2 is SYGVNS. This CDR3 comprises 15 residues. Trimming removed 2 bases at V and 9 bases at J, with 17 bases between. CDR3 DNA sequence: TGTGCCAGCAGTGAAAGCCGCCGGGCTTCGGGCATTCAGTACTTC. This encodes CASSESRRASGIQYF.

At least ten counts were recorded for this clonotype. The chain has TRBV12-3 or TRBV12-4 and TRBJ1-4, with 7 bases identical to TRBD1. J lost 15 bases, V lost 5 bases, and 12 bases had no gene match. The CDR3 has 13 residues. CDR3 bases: TGTGCCAGCAGTCTAGGGGGCCCTGGACTAATGTTTTTT. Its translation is CASSLGGPGLMFF.

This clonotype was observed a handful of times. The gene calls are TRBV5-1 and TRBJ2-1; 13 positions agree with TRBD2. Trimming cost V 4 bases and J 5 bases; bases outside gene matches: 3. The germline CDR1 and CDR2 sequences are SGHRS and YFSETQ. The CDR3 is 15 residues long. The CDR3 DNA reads TGCGCCAGCAGCCCCGGACTAGCGGGGGACAATGAGCAGTTCTTC. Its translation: CASSPGLAGDNEQFF. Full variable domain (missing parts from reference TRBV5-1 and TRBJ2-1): KAGVTQTPRYLIKTRGQQVTLSCSPISGHRSVSWYQQTPGQGLQFLFEYFSETQRNKGNFPGRFSGRQFSNSRSEMNVSTLELGDSALYLCASSPGLAGDNEQFFGPGTRLTVL.

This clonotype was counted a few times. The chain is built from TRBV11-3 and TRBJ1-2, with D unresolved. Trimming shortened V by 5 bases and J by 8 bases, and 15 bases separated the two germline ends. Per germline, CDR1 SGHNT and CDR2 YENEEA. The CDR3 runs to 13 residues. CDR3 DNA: TGTGCCAGCAGCCCGGGGAGGGTAGAAGGCTACACCTTC. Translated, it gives CASSPGRVEGYTF. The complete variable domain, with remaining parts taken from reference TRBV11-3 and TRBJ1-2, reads EAGVVQSPRYKIIEKKQPVAFWCNPISGHNTLYWYLQNLGQGPELLIRYENEEAVDDSQLPKDRFSAERLKGVDSTLKIQPAELGDSAVYLCASSPGRVEGYTFGSGTRLTVV.

The CDR3 region is CASSPLPSGGYNEQFF. Here the CDR3 DNA reads TGCGCCAGCAGCCCCCTGCCGAGCGGGGGCTACAATGAGCAGTTCTTC. V gene TRBV5-1 combines with J gene TRBJ2-1; TRBD2 agrees at 8 bases. The ends lost 4 bases at V and 3 bases at J; junction bases unmatched: 9. Germline-derived CDR1 and CDR2 are SGHRS and YFSETQ. The CDR3 contains 16 residues.

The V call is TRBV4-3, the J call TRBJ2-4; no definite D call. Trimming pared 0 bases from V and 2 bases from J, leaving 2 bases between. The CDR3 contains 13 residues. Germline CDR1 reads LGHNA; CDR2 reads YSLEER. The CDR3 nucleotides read TGCGCCAGCAGCCAAGAAACCAAAAACATTCAGTACTTC. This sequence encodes CASSQETKNIQYF.

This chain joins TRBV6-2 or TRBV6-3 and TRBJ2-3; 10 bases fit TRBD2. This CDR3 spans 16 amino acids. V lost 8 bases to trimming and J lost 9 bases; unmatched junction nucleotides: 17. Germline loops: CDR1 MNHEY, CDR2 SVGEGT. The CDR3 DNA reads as TGTGCCAGCCGGACTAGCGGCTACACCGGCAGAGCCACGCAGTATTTT. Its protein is CASRTSGYTGRATQYF.

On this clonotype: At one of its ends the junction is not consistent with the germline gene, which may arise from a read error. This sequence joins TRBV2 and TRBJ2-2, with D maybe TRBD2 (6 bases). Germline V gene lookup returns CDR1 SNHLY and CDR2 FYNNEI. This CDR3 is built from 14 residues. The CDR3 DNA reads TGTGCCAGCAGTGGGACTATTAACACCGGGGAACTGTTTTTT. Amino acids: CASSGTINTGELFF.

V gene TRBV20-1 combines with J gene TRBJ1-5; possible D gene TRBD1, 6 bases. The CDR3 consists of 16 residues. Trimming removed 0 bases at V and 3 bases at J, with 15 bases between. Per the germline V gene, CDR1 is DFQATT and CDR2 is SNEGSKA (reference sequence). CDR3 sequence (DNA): TGCAGTGCTAGAGATGGGAGAACAGGGCCCAATCAGCCCCAGCATTTT. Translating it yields CSARDGRTGPNQPQHF.

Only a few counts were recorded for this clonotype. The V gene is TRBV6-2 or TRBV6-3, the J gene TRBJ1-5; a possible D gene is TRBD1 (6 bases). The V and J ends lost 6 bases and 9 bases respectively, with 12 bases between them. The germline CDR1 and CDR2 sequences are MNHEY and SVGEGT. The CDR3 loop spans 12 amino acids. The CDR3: CASSQGFRPQHF. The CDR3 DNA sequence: TGTGCCAGCAGCCAGGGGTTTAGGCCCCAGCATTTT.

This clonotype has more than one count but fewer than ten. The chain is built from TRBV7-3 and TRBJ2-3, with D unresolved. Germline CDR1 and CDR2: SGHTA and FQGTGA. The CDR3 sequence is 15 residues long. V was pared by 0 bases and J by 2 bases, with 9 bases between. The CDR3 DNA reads TGTGCCAGCAGCTTAACTAGCACCTACACAGATACGCAGTATTTT. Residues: CASSLTSTYTDTQYF.

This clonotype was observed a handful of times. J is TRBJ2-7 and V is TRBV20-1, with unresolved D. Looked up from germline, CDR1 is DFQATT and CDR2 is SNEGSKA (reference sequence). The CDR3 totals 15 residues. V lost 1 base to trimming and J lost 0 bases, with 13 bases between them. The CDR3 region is CSARALNRDSYEQYF. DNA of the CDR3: TGCAGTGCTAGAGCACTAAATAGGGACTCCTACGAGCAGTACTTC.

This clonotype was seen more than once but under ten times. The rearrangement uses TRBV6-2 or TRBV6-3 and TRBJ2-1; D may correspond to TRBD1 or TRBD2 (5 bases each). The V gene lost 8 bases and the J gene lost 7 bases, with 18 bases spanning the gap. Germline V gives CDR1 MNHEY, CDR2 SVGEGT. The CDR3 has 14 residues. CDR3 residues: CASQAGTFENEQFF. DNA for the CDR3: TGTGCCAGCCAAGCCGGGACCTTTGAGAATGAGCAGTTCTTC.

The CDR3 DNA reads as TGTGCCGTGGGAGGGGCCTACAATGAGCAGTTCTTC. Its protein product is CAVGGAYNEQFF. V gene TRBV7-6 combines with J gene TRBJ2-1; 7 nucleotides match TRBD2. Germline CDR1 is SGHVS and CDR2 is FNYEAQ. This CDR3 contains 12 residues. The J segment lost 2 bases and the V segment lost 11 bases, leaving 3 bases of the junction unmatched.

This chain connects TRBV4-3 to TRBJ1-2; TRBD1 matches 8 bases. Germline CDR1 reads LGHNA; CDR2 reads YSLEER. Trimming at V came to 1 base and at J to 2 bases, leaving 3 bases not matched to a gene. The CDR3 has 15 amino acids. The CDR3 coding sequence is TGCGCCAGCAGCCAAGTGACAGGGGAAAACTATGGCTACACCTTC. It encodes CASSQVTGENYGYTF.

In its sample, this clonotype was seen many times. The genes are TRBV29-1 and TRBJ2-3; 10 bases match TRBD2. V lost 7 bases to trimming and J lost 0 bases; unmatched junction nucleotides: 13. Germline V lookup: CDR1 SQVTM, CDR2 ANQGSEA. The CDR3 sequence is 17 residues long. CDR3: CSGRKRGGWGSTDTQYF. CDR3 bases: TGCAGCGGAAGAAAGCGGGGGGGGTGGGGTAGCACAGATACGCAGTATTTT.